This T cell receptor beta chain stems from a study of CD8 T cells in Susac syndrome. Study-wide findings and caveats: It was acknowledged in the study that its TCR sequencing and HLA analysis involved a relatively small number of individuals.

This clonotype was recorded once. Its antigen is currently unknown. The study sequenced TCR beta in blood CD8+ and CD4+ T cells. In the multiple sclerosis control group, patients were treatment-naive and had stable or active relapsing-remitting disease. The RNA, 0.5 to 1 ug, was put through reverse transcription using random hexamers. The authors amplified TCR beta CDR3 across 54 Vbeta and 13 Jbeta using immunoSEQ multiplex PCR. TCRdb recomputed calls from the immunoSEQ multiplex PCR reads with MiXCR, one row per CDR3 protein. The sample carries some 150,000 distinct CDR3 sequences, roughly 94% recorded once. The CDR3 sequence is 14 residues long. The germline V gene has CDR1 SQVTM and CDR2 ANQGSEA. The germline V and J ends were trimmed by 7 bases and 4 bases, with 19 bases remaining between them.

The chain links TRBV29-1 to TRBJ1-2; maybe TRBD1 (6 bases). The source is a human donor with multiple sclerosis. Sequences were obtained from CD8+ T cells from PBMCs. CDR3 nucleotide sequence: TGCAGCGCCCGGGTTACCCAAGGGGGCTATGGCTACACCTTC. Translated, it gives CSARVTQGGYGYTF.